The present entry profiles one T cell receptor beta chain with its context. The antigen it binds to is not known. It has no much larger one-base neighbor in the sample; base qualities were not kept. The data were taken from a study of shared clonotypes between healthy human individuals (dated by TCRdb to between 2020 and 2021). With regard to the full study: The cohort included a few men and a couple of women between 18 and 49 years of age. To estimate repertoire size and how much clonotypes are shared between individuals, the study performed deep sequencing of blood TCR repertoires from a few healthy adults. Libraries were prepared and TCR repertoires were sequenced by different laboratories using diverse techniques, in order to increase sequencing depth and limit assay-specific biases. Between about 0.94 and 10 billion PBMCs per donor were obtained by leukapheresis.

Using the deep immunoSEQ assay, multiplex PCR amplified TCR CDR3 regions from genomic DNA. For each cell subset, the extracted genomic DNA was distributed evenly across all wells of several immunoSEQ 96-well plates, and each plate served as one replicate. For unsorted PBMC, approximately 0.3 ug genomic DNA, equal to 30,000 or so T cell genomes, was loaded into each replicate PCR. Genomic DNA from unsorted PBMC was sequenced over ten immunoSEQ deep assay plates. The purified libraries were quantified using a Qubit 3.0 fluorometer, sized with a Bioanalyzer 2100, and then quantified again using the KAPA Library Quantification kit. Every immunoSEQ 96-well plate was sequenced on a separate single-read 150-cycle Illumina NextSeq 550 flow cell. In the authors' own workflow: The immunoSEQ output contained only junctional sequences without quality scores, so filtering could not match that applied to full-length reads. To assign V/J genes and CDR3, sequences were annotated against IMGT germline references using PyIR, a Python wrapper for IgBLAST v1.9. Reads with weak V/J assignments (E-value above 1e-6), missing CDR3, stop codons, out-of-frame junctions, or ambiguous translated residues were removed. V3J clonotypes were defined as sequences sharing the same inferred V gene, J gene, and CDR3 amino acid sequence. Percentage overlap between repertoires was calculated by dividing the number of shared unique clonotypes by the size of the smaller repertoire. Richness of each repertoire was evaluated using RTK rarefaction, the Chao1 estimator, and Recon v2.1 estimates of unobserved clonotypes. What TCRdb holds here is the immuneACCESS table cut down to in-frame rearrangements. Part of the clones is not present; checked against another copy, under half of the missing clones reflect an unresolved V gene, and the others are unexplained. V, J and clone size reflect that table, while D and trimming were determined from the DNA. For this sample the table gives about 500,000 clones, of which roughly three quarters were detected only once. The ten biggest clones cover around 13% of the sample.

The donors were healthy, HIV-negative adults who had no recently reported acute infections or vaccinations. Every donor was a Caucasian adult residing in Nashville, Tennessee, USA. For unsorted samples, 75 million to 100 million PBMCs were counted and genomic DNA was extracted with the QIAamp DNA Blood Mini kit. After blood collection by leukapheresis, PBMCs were isolated using Ficoll-Histopaque density gradient centrifugation and then cryopreserved in the vapor phase of liquid nitrogen. Study-level results and caveats: Because the study included only a small number of donors, the genetic and exposure-history diversity represented was limited. Only blood was sampled, and tissue TCR repertoires likely differ from those in blood. Pairwise subsampling indicated that sequencing depth was expected to affect the degree of clonotype sharing among donors.

The germline V gene provides CDR1 SGHRS and CDR2 YFSETQ. The V end loses 1 base and the J end loses 0 bases, and a stretch of 11 bases separates them. From the cysteine through the phenylalanine, the CDR3 covers 15 amino acids. This entry keeps only the CDR3 DNA: 45 bases, framed from base 1. This chain joins TRBV5-1 to TRBJ2-7, with TRBD1 as a weak D call on 6 bases. The clonotype comes from a woman between 40 and 55 years old in good health. Some clones in this sample may be carry-over from other donors' samples. The sample taken for sequencing was PBMCs. For the CDR3, the sequence is CASSLSGANSYEQYF. Read as DNA, the sequence is TGCGCCAGCAGCTTGTCAGGGGCCAACTCCTACGAGCAGTACTTC.